The 7 T cell receptor beta chains below come from one sample, sequenced in a study of cytomegalovirus exposure and HLA in healthy donors. A multiplex PCR was run with 60 Vbeta primers and 13 Jbeta primers. Sequencing was performed with immunoSEQ multiplex PCR; in TCRdb, only in-frame clones are kept and a portion is missing. The sample includes 150,000 to 200,000 clones, about four fifths of them seen just once. What was sequenced was PBMCs. These receptors were obtained from a woman aged 18-29 years in good health and CMV-seronegative.

This clone was seen more than once but under ten times. This chain connects TRBV2 to TRBJ1-2; no definite D call. Germline CDR1 is SNHLY and CDR2 is FYNNEI. The CDR3 runs to 13 residues. The germline V and J ends were trimmed by 7 bases and 5 bases, with 14 bases remaining between them. Here the CDR3 reads CASITDLMYGYTF. The CDR3 region has the DNA TGTGCCAGCATAACCGACTTGATGTATGGCTACACCTTC.

This chain connects TRBV2 to TRBJ1-2; D not resolved. Looked up from germline, CDR1 is SNHLY and CDR2 is FYNNEI. The CDR3 is 11 residues long. Trimming removed 6 bases at V and 8 bases at J, with 10 bases between. The CDR3 bases are TGTGCCAGCAGACGAGGATCCGGCTACACCTTC. Translated: CASRRGSGYTF. Supplemented by reference TRBV2 and TRBJ1-2, the full variable domain reads EPEVTQTPSHQVTQMGQEVILRCVPISNHLYFYWYRQILGQKVEFLVSFYNNEISEKSEIFDDQFSVERPDGSNFTLKIRSTKLEDSAMYFCASRRGSGYTFGSGTRLTVV.

The chain combines TRBV5-1 with TRBJ2-2; 11 bases align to TRBD2. This CDR3 spans 16 amino acids. In germline, CDR1 is SGHRS, CDR2 YFSETQ. The V segment lost 2 bases and the J segment 4 bases; nucleotides outside the gene matches: 4. The CDR3 nucleotides read TGCGCCAGCAGCTTAACTAGCGGGAGAGGCACCGGGGAGCTGTTTTTT. Its protein product is CASSLTSGRGTGELFF.

The DNA for the CDR3 is TGTGCCTCATCTAAAATACGAACCTACAATGAGCAGTTCTTC. As protein: CASSKIRTYNEQFF. V and J are TRBV30 and TRBJ2-1; no clear D. CDR1 GTSNPN and CDR2 SVGIG come from the germline V gene (reference sequence). V was trimmed by 7 bases and J by 2 bases, leaving 15 bases between them. This CDR3 has 14 amino acids.

The chain has TRBV30 and TRBJ2-2; D possibly corresponds to TRBD1 (5 bases). This CDR3 has 14 amino acids. From germline, CDR1 is GTSNPN and CDR2 SVGIG (reference sequence). V lost 0 bases and J lost 5, with 10 bases in between. CDR3 sequence (DNA): TGTGCCTGGAGTGTAGTCAGGGTTACCGGGGAGCTGTTTTTT. It translates to CAWSVVRVTGELFF.

This chain connects TRBV29-1 to TRBJ1-1, with D tentatively TRBD1 (6 bases). Deletions cut 7 bases from V and 0 bases from J, with 15 bases between. The germline CDR1 and CDR2 sequences are SQVTM and ANQGSEA. This CDR3 has 14 amino acids. The CDR3 DNA reads as TGCAGCGCAGACTACGGGGACATGAACACTGAAGCTTTCTTT. Residues: CSADYGDMNTEAFF.

V is TRBV4-3 and J is TRBJ2-2, with a weak D call TRBD2 (5 bases). Trimming took off 1 base at V and 3 bases at J, with 12 bases between the two ends. Germline V lookup: CDR1 LGHNA, CDR2 YSLEER. The CDR3 sequence is 16 residues long. CDR3: CASSQVAGVDTGELFF. The CDR3 bases are TGCGCCAGCAGCCAAGTAGCCGGGGTCGACACCGGGGAGCTGTTTTTT.